This is a list of T cell receptor beta chains from one sample in a study of cytotoxic CD8 clonotypes in ibrutinib-treated CLL. The data were produced by immunoSEQ multiplex PCR, yet TCRdb's version contains in-frame clones alone and is incomplete. The table lists about 140,000 clones, approximately 80% of them singletons. The material was PBMCs, obtained after 12 months of ibrutinib treatment. These receptors originate from a human donor with chronic lymphocytic leukemia. Each CDR3 is given with its conserved first and last residue. Fields, in order: clone size, V gene, J gene, D gene, CDR3 DNA, CDR3 protein. A D gene is named only where the DNA matches it firmly. Clone size, where shown, is once, few, many, or a class for clones that have expanded.

>NA|TRBV11-2|TRBJ2-3|NA
TGTGCCAGCAGCCCCTCTGGAGGGAGTAGGGCAGATACGCAGTATTTT
CASSPSGGSRADTQYF
>NA|TRBV28|TRBJ1-1|NA
TGTGCCAGCACCCGGGAGATAAACACTGAAGCTTTCTTT
CASTREINTEAFF
>NA|TRBV11-3|TRBJ2-1|NA
TGTGCCAGCACTTCCCGCGACACTTCCTACAATGAGCAGTTCTTC
CASTSRDTSYNEQFF
>NA|TRBV5-6|TRBJ1-6|TRBD1
TGTGCCAGCAGCTTGTCGGGACAGGGGAATAATTCACCCCTCCACTTT
CASSLSGQGNNSPLHF
>NA|TRBV29-1|TRBJ2-3|NA
TGCAGCGTTGGTCCAGGATCAAGCACAGATACGCAGTATTTT
CSVGPGSSTDTQYF
>NA|TRBV10-3|TRBJ1-4|NA
TGTGCCATCAGTCCACAGGAAAATGAAAAACTGTTTTTT
CAISPQENEKLFF
>NA|TRBV29-1|TRBJ2-5|NA
TGCAGCGTTGACGAGACCCAGTACTTC
CSVDETQYF
>NA|TRBV11-3|TRBJ2-5|NA
TGTGCCAGCAGCAAGGGGTCGGGGGAGACCCAGTACTTC
CASSKGSGETQYF
>NA|TRBV7-9|TRBJ2-7|NA
TGTGCCAGCAGCGGCAGCTACTACGAGCAGTACTTC
CASSGSYYEQYF
>NA|TRBV7-9|TRBJ1-2|NA
TGTGCCAGCAGCTTAGAGGGCCGGATCGGCTACACCTTC
CASSLEGRIGYTF
>NA|TRBV15|TRBJ1-2|NA
TGTGCCACCAGCACCGTCCTAAACCCTAACTATGGCTACACCTTC
CATSTVLNPNYGYTF
>NA|TRBV5-1|TRBJ2-2|TRBD1
TGCGCCAGCAGCGCTTGGACAGGAGACACCGGGGAGCTGTTTTTT
CASSAWTGDTGELFF
>NA|TRBV4-2|TRBJ2-7|TRBD2
TGTGCCAGCAGCCCGACTAGCGGGGTGGGTGAGCAGTACTTC
CASSPTSGVGEQYF
>NA|TRBV19|TRBJ1-5|NA
TGTGCCAGTAGTGGCCTACATCAGCCCCAGCATTTT
CASSGLHQPQHF
>NA|TRBV7-8|TRBJ2-3|NA
TGTGCCAGCAGCTTCCCTCGAGCGACAACTACAGATACGCAGTATTTT
CASSFPRATTTDTQYF
>NA|TRBV7-9|TRBJ1-1|NA
TGTGCCAGCAGCCTCCAGAGGACCCACACTGAAGCTTTCTTT
CASSLQRTHTEAFF
>NA|TRBV5-5|TRBJ2-2|NA
TGTGCCAGCAGCTTCAGAGCGGAGCCGAACACCGGGGAGCTGTTTTTT
CASSFRAEPNTGELFF
>NA|TRBV19|TRBJ2-7|NA
TGTGCCAGTAGTATCCCCCCCAAGCAGTACTTC
CASSIPPKQYF
>NA|TRBV6-1|TRBJ1-3|NA
TGTGCCAGCACTCAAAGGGGAGGGGAAGTCGCCATATATTTT
CASTQRGGEVAIYF
>NA|TRBV9|TRBJ1-1|NA
TGTGCCAGCAGCGTAGGTCCGGGAAGAACGACTGAAGCTTTCTTT
CASSVGPGRTTEAFF
>NA|TRBV19|TRBJ1-5|NA
TGTGCCAGTAAGCGTCCGGGGTATCAGCCCCAGCATTTT
CASKRPGYQPQHF
>NA|TRBV2|TRBJ1-1|NA
TGTGCCAGCAGTGCTACAGGGCGTGCCACTGAAGCTTTCTTT
CASSATGRATEAFF
>NA|TRBV5-1|TRBJ2-3|NA
TGCGCCAGCAGCCCCAGTAGGGGAGATACGCAGTATTTT
CASSPSRGDTQYF
>once|TRBV10-3|TRBJ1-2|TRBD1
TGTGCCATCAGTGTGGGGACAGCTTATGGCTACACCTTC
CAISVGTAYGYTF
>NA|TRBV18|TRBJ1-6|NA
TGTGCCAGCTCACCAGGGGTCCTGGATTCACCCCTCCACTTT
CASSPGVLDSPLHF
>NA|TRBV21-1|TRBJ2-7|NA
TGTGCCAGCAGCAAACGGGGACTAGCGGGAGCCTACGAGCAGTACTTC
CASSKRGLAGAYEQYF
>NA|TRBV28|TRBJ2-7|NA
TGTGCCAGCAGGGGCTCCTACGAGCAGTACTTC
CASRGSYEQYF
>NA|TRBV2|TRBJ2-3|NA
TGTGCCAGCAGTGAAGTGGGGACCGATACGCAGTATTTT
CASSEVGTDTQYF
>NA|TRBV28|TRBJ1-4|TRBD1
TGTGCCAGCAGCCAAACAGGGGGCGGGTATGGTAATGAAAAACTGTTTTTT
CASSQTGGGYGNEKLFF
>few|TRBV7-2|TRBJ2-7|NA
TGTGCCAGCAGCCCCCCGGACGGACCCTACGAGCAGTACTTC
CASSPPDGPYEQYF
>NA|TRBV15|TRBJ1-5|NA
TGTGCCACCAGCACGCCCCCGTGGAGCAATCAGCCCCAGCATTTT
CATSTPPWSNQPQHF
>NA|TRBV9|TRBJ2-7|TRBD2
TGTGCCAGCAGCGCGGCCTCGGGAGGCTACGAGCAGTACTTC
CASSAASGGYEQYF
>NA|TRBV28|TRBJ2-5|NA
TGTGCCAGCAGTTCGACAGGACGGAAGACCCAGTACTTC
CASSSTGRKTQYF
>NA|TRBV6-5|TRBJ2-2|NA
TGTGCCAGCAGTTACCTCAGTACAGGTCACACCGGGGAGCTGTTTTTT
CASSYLSTGHTGELFF
>NA|TRBV7-2|TRBJ2-1|NA
TGTGCCAGCAGACCCCCAGGACAGTTAGAGCAGTTCTTC
CASRPPGQLEQFF
>NA|TRBV15|TRBJ2-1|NA
TGTGCCACCAGCAGAGATGGGGCTGTTAATCATGAGCAGTTCTTC
CATSRDGAVNHEQFF
>many|TRBV6-4|TRBJ2-2|TRBD2
TGTGCCAGCAGCCCACTAGCGGGGGTTAAGGAGCTGTTTTTT
CASSPLAGVKELFF
>NA|TRBV10-3|TRBJ2-7|NA
TGTGCCATCAGTGAGGAGGGGCCCTCCTACGAGCAGTACTTC
CAISEEGPSYEQYF
>NA|TRBV21-1|TRBJ1-5|NA
TGTGCCAGCAGCAAACTGGGAGGACAGTTGGGTCAGCCCCAGCATTTT
CASSKLGGQLGQPQHF
>NA|TRBV7-8|TRBJ2-7|TRBD2
TGTGCCAGCAGCTCCCTTGAGGGAGGGTTCAACGAGCAGTACTTC
CASSSLEGGFNEQYF
>NA|TRBV19|TRBJ1-6|NA
TGTGCCAGTAGTATCGGGATCGGAGGTAATTCACCCCTCCACTTT
CASSIGIGGNSPLHF
>NA|TRBV18|TRBJ2-1|NA
TGTGCCAGCTCACCTCGAGAGGGCCTCGGCTCCTACAATGAGCAGTTCTTC
CASSPREGLGSYNEQFF
>few|TRBV6-5|TRBJ1-5|NA
TGTGCCAGCAGTCAACAGGGAAGAGGGGGTCAGCCCCAGCATTTT
CASSQQGRGGQPQHF
>NA|TRBV27|TRBJ2-6|NA
TGTGCCAGCAGTTTATGGTCTGGGGCCAACGTCCTGACTTTC
CASSLWSGANVLTF
>NA|TRBV2|TRBJ2-7|NA
TGTGCCAGCAGTCCTCACTACGAGCAGTACTTC
CASSPHYEQYF
>NA|TRBV14|TRBJ2-2|TRBD2
TGTGCCAGCAGCCAAGCACTAGCGGGAGGCAGAACCGGGGAGCTGTTTTTT
CASSQALAGGRTGELFF
>NA|TRBV5-6|TRBJ2-1|NA
TGTGCCAGCAGCTTGCTAGATTCCTCCTACAATGAGCAGTTCTTC
CASSLLDSSYNEQFF
>NA|TRBV5-6|TRBJ2-7|NA
TGTGCCAGCAGCTTGTGGGTAAAACCAGAGCAGTACTTC
CASSLWVKPEQYF